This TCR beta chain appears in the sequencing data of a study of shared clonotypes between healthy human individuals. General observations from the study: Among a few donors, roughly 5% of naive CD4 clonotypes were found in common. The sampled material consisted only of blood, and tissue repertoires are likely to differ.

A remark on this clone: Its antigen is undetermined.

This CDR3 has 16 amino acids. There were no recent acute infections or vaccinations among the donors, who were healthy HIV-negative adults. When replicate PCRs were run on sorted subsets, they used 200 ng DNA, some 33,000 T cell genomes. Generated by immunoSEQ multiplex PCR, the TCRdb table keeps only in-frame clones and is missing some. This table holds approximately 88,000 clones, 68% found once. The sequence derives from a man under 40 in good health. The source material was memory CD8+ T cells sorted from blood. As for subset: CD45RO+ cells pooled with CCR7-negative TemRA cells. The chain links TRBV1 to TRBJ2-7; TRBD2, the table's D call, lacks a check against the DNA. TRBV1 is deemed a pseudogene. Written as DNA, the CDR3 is TGCACCAGCGGCAACAGGATGGGGGAGGCTGACTACGAGCAGTACTTC. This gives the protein CTSGNRMGEADYEQYF.